Presented here are 20 T cell receptor beta chains from one specimen sequenced in a study of blood T cell repertoires in COVID-19. The data were produced by immunoSEQ multiplex PCR, yet TCRdb's version contains in-frame clones alone and is incomplete. The sample lists hundreds of thousands of clones, 89% occurring once. What was sequenced was peripheral blood. These TCRs come from a woman aged 30 to 39 with COVID-19, enrolled during active disease.

CDR3 sequence reads: CASSYGRGAEAFF. CDR3 nucleotides: TGTGCCAGCAGTTATGGGAGGGGGGCTGAAGCTTTCTTT. This chain uses TRBV6-5 with TRBJ1-1, with D perhaps TRBD1 (6 bases). Germline V gene sequence: CDR1 MNHEY, CDR2 SVGAGI. Trimming removed 3 bases at V and 6 bases at J, with 11 bases between. There are 13 residues in the CDR3.

In this sample, this clone turned up once. The CDR3 nucleotides read TGTGCCAGCAGCTTTACTAGCGGGGGGGTTGGGGAGACCCAGTACTTC. It yields the protein CASSFTSGGVGETQYF. The chain uses TRBV11-2 and TRBJ2-5; 13 nucleotides match TRBD2. Germline CDR1 SGHAT, CDR2 FQNNGV. J was trimmed by 5 bases and V by 3 bases; bases with no gene match: 6. The length of the CDR3 is 16 residues.

This clone has just one count. The chain uses TRBV7-2 and TRBJ2-4; TRBD2 might be the D (6 bases). CDR3 length equals 14 residues. V dropped 0 bases and J dropped 5 bases, with 8 bases sitting between them. Looked up from germline, CDR1 is SGHTA and CDR2 is FQGNSA. The CDR3 coding sequence is TGTGCCAGCAGCTTAGCGGGGGGTGAAAACATTCAGTACTTC. Its translation: CASSLAGGENIQYF. Supplemented by reference TRBV7-2 and TRBJ2-4, the full variable domain reads GAGVSQSPSNKVTEKGKDVELRCDPISGHTALYWYRQSLGQGLEFLIYFQGNSAPDKSGLPSDRFSAERTGGSVSTLTIQRTQQEDSAVYLCASSLAGGENIQYFGAGTRLSVL.

This rearrangement joins TRBV18 to TRBJ2-1; tentative D call: TRBD2 (5 bases). There are 17 residues in the CDR3. V was shortened by 3 bases and J by 2 bases, with 17 bases between the two germline ends. Germline lookup yields CDR1 KGHSH and CDR2 LQKENI. The DNA for the CDR3 is TGTGCCAGCTCACCTACCCCTGCGAGAGGGCCCTACAATGAGCAGTTCTTC. Amino acids: CASSPTPARGPYNEQFF.

Remarks on this clone: Within the sample, other DNA sequences also encode this same CDR3. The V gene is TRBV12-3 or TRBV12-4, the J gene TRBJ1-1; D is uncertain. Trimming stripped 0 bases from V and 1 base from J, with 3 bases between. This CDR3 region has 13 residues. The CDR3 DNA follows: TGTGCCAGCAGTTTAGCACAGAACACTGAAGCTTTCTTT. Protein product: CASSLAQNTEAFF.

The chain couples TRBV6-2 or TRBV6-3 to TRBJ1-2, with D possibly being TRBD1 (6 bases). The CDR3 spans 15 residues. V was shortened by 6 bases and J by 4 bases, with 18 bases between the two germline ends. CDR1 is MNHEY, CDR2 SVGEGT, per germline. The CDR3 sequence is CASRYRAVGGYGYTF. Here the CDR3 DNA reads TGTGCCAGCAGGTACAGGGCCGTGGGAGGCTATGGCTACACCTTC.

For this clone: Other DNA sequences in the sample encode the same CDR3. The chain links TRBV6-5 to TRBJ2-3; no definite D call. Germline loops: CDR1 MNHEY, CDR2 SVGAGI. CDR3 size: 15 residues. V was shortened by 0 bases and J by 0 bases, with 7 bases between the two germline ends. For the CDR3, the DNA is TGTGCCAGCAGTTACTCGTCCGGGAGCACAGATACGCAGTATTTT. Translation gives CASSYSSGSTDTQYF.

The chain combines TRBV11-2 with TRBJ2-4; possible D gene TRBD2, 5 bases. Trimming removed 0 bases from V and 6 bases from J, with 12 bases in between. Germline V gene data show CDR1 as SGHAT and CDR2 as FQNNGV. The CDR3 loop spans 15 amino acids. Here the CDR3 DNA reads TGTGCCAGCAGCTTAGATACCCTACGGGGAAACATTCAGTACTTC. This translates into CASSLDTLRGNIQYF.

V usage is TRBV10-3 and J usage is TRBJ1-2; D not resolved. CDR1 is ENHRY, CDR2 SYGVKD, per germline. The length of the CDR3 is 14 residues. With 3 bases removed from V and 8 bases from J, the gap between germline ends came to 16 bases. The CDR3 protein is CAISDSPDLEGYTF. The DNA for the CDR3 is TGTGCCATCAGTGATAGCCCCGACCTTGAGGGCTACACCTTC.

The genes are TRBV5-1 and TRBJ2-3; 9 positions match TRBD2. The CDR3 runs to 15 residues. The ends lost 4 bases at V and 5 bases at J; junction bases unmatched: 8. Germline V gives CDR1 SGHRS, CDR2 YFSETQ. CDR3 sequence reads: CASSLRGGLGDTQYF. CDR3 nucleotide sequence: TGCGCCAGCAGCCTGCGGGGGGGCCTTGGAGATACGCAGTATTTT.

J is TRBJ2-2 and V is TRBV27; 7 positions match TRBD1. This CDR3 region has 15 residues. The germline gives CDR1 MNHEY, CDR2 SMNVEV (reference sequence). The V gene end was trimmed by 4 bases and the J gene end by 6 bases; junction bases not matched to a gene: 8. The CDR3 DNA reads TGTGCCAGCAGTTGGCAGACAGGGTTGGCCGGGGAGCTGTTTTTT. This sequence encodes CASSWQTGLAGELFF.

V gene TRBV5-5 combines with J gene TRBJ1-2, with D possibly matching TRBD1 (6 bases). V lost 0 bases, J lost 8 bases, and 8 bases lay in between. CDR1 SGHKS and CDR2 YYEKEE come from the germline V gene (reference sequence). This CDR3 has 12 residues. DNA of the CDR3: TGTGCCAGCAGCTTGGGGGGGCACGGCTACACCTTC. It encodes CASSLGGHGYTF.

This clone has only one observation. This chain links TRBV3-1 (or the pseudogene TRBV3-2) with TRBJ2-2, with 8 bases aligning to TRBD2. The CDR3 totals 17 residues. Looked up from germline, CDR1 is LGHDT and CDR2 is YNNKEL (reference sequence). V gave up 3 bases and J gave up 0 bases; unmatched junction bases: 6. This CDR3 is CASSQGAGAANTGELFF. CDR3 DNA sequence: TGTGCCAGCAGCCAGGGAGCGGGGGCCGCGAACACCGGGGAGCTGTTTTTT.

The rearrangement links TRBV5-6 to TRBJ1-1; TRBD1 is a possible D gene (5 bases). The CDR3 contains 15 residues. The germline V and J ends were trimmed by 0 bases and 3 bases, with 12 bases remaining between them. Germline loops: CDR1 SGHDT, CDR2 YYEEEE. CDR3 DNA sequence: TGTGCCAGCAGCTTGGCAGGGCTTAGGGACACTGAAGCTTTCTTT. Translating gives CASSLAGLRDTEAFF.

The chain employs TRBV18 and TRBJ1-2, with 8 bases identical to TRBD1. CDR3 size: 14 residues. J gave up 7 bases and V 0 bases, and 4 bases lay outside the gene matches. In germline, CDR1 is KGHSH, CDR2 LQKENI. CDR3 region: CASSPPSGGSGYTF. CDR3 nucleotide sequence: TGTGCCAGCTCACCACCGTCAGGGGGCTCTGGCTACACCTTC.

This CDR3 is CASTSSSLAGVHTEAFF. The CDR3 DNA sequence: TGTGCCAGCACTTCAAGTTCACTGGCCGGGGTTCACACTGAAGCTTTCTTT. This chain joins TRBV4-2 and TRBJ1-1; D gene ambiguous. The CDR3 has 17 residues. CDR1 is LGHNA and CDR2 is YNFKEQ in the germline V gene. Trimming took off 7 bases at V and 3 bases at J, with 24 bases between the two ends.

The chain couples TRBV10-3 to TRBJ2-3, with 9 nucleotides matching TRBD2. The CDR3 consists of 16 residues. V shed 6 bases and J 1 base; nucleotides not matched to a gene: 8. CDR1 and CDR2 (germline): ENHRY, SYGVKD. The CDR3 sequence is CAIRATWTSGTDTQYF. The CDR3, as DNA: TGTGCCATCAGGGCGACATGGACTAGCGGCACAGATACGCAGTATTTT.

The chain is built from TRBV5-4 and TRBJ2-1, with D possibly TRBD2 on 6 matching bases. The germline gives CDR1 SGHNT, CDR2 YYREEE (reference sequence). The CDR3 length is 16 residues. V was clipped by 4 bases and J by 7 bases, with 21 bases between them. CDR3 region: CASSPPMGRDRNEQFF. In DNA, the CDR3 is TGTGCCAGCAGCCCACCAATGGGGCGGGATCGGAATGAGCAGTTCTTC.

V is TRBV5-1 and J is TRBJ1-1; 8 bases are a match to TRBD1. The V gene's germline CDR1 is SGHRS and CDR2 YFSETQ. The CDR3 runs to 15 residues. The ends lost 5 bases at V and 1 base at J; junction bases unmatched: 7. CDR3 protein: CASREWTGPNTEAFF. The CDR3 nucleotides are TGCGCCAGCAGGGAATGGACAGGGCCGAACACTGAAGCTTTCTTT.

This chain connects TRBV4-3 to TRBJ1-1, with D perhaps TRBD1 (6 bases). Germline V gene data show CDR1 as LGHNA and CDR2 as YSLEER. The CDR3 is 14 amino acids. V was shortened by 1 base and J by 5 bases, with 11 bases between the two germline ends. The chain's CDR3 is CASSQGGLGTEAFF. For the CDR3, the DNA is TGCGCCAGCAGCCAAGGGGGGCTTGGAACTGAAGCTTTCTTT.